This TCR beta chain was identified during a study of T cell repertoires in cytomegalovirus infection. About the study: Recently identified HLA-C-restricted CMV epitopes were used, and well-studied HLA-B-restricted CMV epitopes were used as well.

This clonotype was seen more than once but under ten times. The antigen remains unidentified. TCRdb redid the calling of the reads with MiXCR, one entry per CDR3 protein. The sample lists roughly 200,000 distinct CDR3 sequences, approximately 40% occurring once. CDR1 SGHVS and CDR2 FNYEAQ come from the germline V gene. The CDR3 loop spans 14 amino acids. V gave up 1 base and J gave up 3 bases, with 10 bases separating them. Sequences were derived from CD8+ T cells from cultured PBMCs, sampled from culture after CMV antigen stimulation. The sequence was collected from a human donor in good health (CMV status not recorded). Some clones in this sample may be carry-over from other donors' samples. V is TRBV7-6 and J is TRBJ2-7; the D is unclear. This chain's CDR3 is CASSLEAEIYEQYF. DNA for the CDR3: TGTGCCAGCAGCTTAGAGGCAGAGATCTACGAGCAGTACTTC.